This T cell receptor (beta chain) comes out of a study of blood T cells in healthy people across ages. Study-level points and caveats: While age rose, TCR beta diversity per million T cells dropped in a roughly linear way.

Combining a sample-barcoded 5' primer with a J-beta primer mix, a second PCR ran for roughly 6 to 12 cycles. TCRdb reprocessed the 5' RACE reads via MiXCR and lists one record per CDR3 protein. The sample consists of roughly 700,000 distinct CDR3 sequences, roughly 25% of them appearing once. As for this clonotype: The target antigen is unknown.

V gave up 4 bases and J gave up 12 bases; unmatched junction bases: 13. The CDR3 length is 13 residues. CDR1 is DFQATT and CDR2 is SNEGSKA in the germline V gene (reference sequence). The same data also went into a second study, on T cells of mothers and their children. From that report: The sample comes from nine or ten healthy Caucasian donors: mothers and children. Pairs that are related and pairs that are unrelated have TCR recombination output shaped similarly by thymic selection.

The receptor's source is a boy younger than 18 in good health. Sequencing used blood. The chain couples TRBV20-1 to TRBJ2-7, with 9 nucleotides matching TRBD2. CDR3 bases: TGCAGTGCTACCCCACAGCTTAGCGGGGGTATGTACTTC. The encoded protein is CSATPQLSGGMYF.